One sample yielded the 27 T cell receptor beta chains listed below, sequenced in a study of blood T cell repertoires in COVID-19. TCRdb's table, derived via immunoSEQ multiplex PCR, lists solely in-frame clones and lacks some. The sample has a few hundred thousand clones; 80% to 90% are singletons. Sequencing was carried out using PBMCs or T cells enriched from blood (not recorded which). The origin of the receptors is a man in his forties or fifties in a cohort exposed to, infected with or recovered from COVID-19 (not recorded which).

This chain uses TRBV30 with TRBJ1-3; no clear D. V lost 0 bases to trimming and J lost 0 bases, with 9 bases between them. CDR1 and CDR2 from the germline V gene are GTSNPN and SVGIG (reference sequence). This CDR3 is built from 15 residues. The CDR3 region has the DNA TGTGCCTGGAGTGTACCCACCGGCTCTGGAAACACCATATATTTT. Translation: CAWSVPTGSGNTIYF.

The chain links TRBV7-3 to TRBJ2-1; TRBD2 matches at 7 bases. Germline lookup yields CDR1 SGHTA and CDR2 FQGTGA. This CDR3 has 15 amino acids. V lost 5 bases, J lost 2 bases, and 6 bases stayed unmatched. For the CDR3, the DNA is TGTGCCAGCAGCGATAGCGGGTATCCCTACAATGAGCAGTTCTTC. Translating it yields CASSDSGYPYNEQFF.

This clone was detected once. The CDR3 here is CAGRYPGQGKMEAFF. CDR3 DNA sequence: TGTGCCGGCCGTTACCCGGGACAGGGGAAGATGGAAGCTTTCTTT. The chain employs TRBV30 and TRBJ1-1; 10 nucleotides match TRBD1. CDR3 length: 15 amino acids. V gave up 8 bases and J gave up 8 bases; unmatched junction bases: 17. Germline V gene data show CDR1 as GTSNPN and CDR2 as SVGIG (reference sequence).

The chain combines TRBV19 with TRBJ1-5; D unresolved. CDR3 size: 14 residues. Germline V gene sequence: CDR1 LNHDA, CDR2 SQIVND (reference sequence). V was clipped by 3 bases and J by 3 bases, with 9 bases between them. Written as DNA, the CDR3 is TGTGCCAGTAGTATGGCACAGCTCAATCAGCCCCAGCATTTT. Protein: CASSMAQLNQPQHF.

This clone appeared a single time. V gene TRBV18 combines with J gene TRBJ2-7; 8 nucleotides line up with TRBD2. The CDR3 spans 14 residues. CDR1 and CDR2 from the germline V gene are KGHSH and LQKENI. With 5 bases clipped from V and 4 bases from J, the junction kept 7 bases outside the gene matches. CDR3 residues: CASSLASGFYEQYF. CDR3 nucleotides: TGTGCCAGCTCATTAGCTAGCGGGTTTTACGAGCAGTACTTC.

The chain links TRBV19 to TRBJ1-5, with 10 bases lining up with TRBD1. V shed 6 bases and J 2 bases; nucleotides not matched to a gene: 7. The CDR3 covers 16 residues. CDR1 and CDR2 (germline): LNHDA, SQIVND (reference sequence). The CDR3 region is CASRLGTGVGNQPQHF. The DNA for the CDR3 is TGTGCCAGTAGGCTCGGGACAGGGGTCGGCAATCAGCCCCAGCATTTT. Looking up the rest from reference TRBV19 and TRBJ1-5 gives the full variable domain: DGGITQSPKYLFRKEGQNVTLSCEQNLNHDAMYWYRQDPGQGLRLIYYSQIVNDFQKGDIAEGYSVSREKKESFPLTVTSAQKNPTAFYLCASRLGTGVGNQPQHFGDGTRLSIL.

The chain recombines TRBV18 with TRBJ2-3, with D possibly TRBD1 on 6 matching bases. V was trimmed by 6 bases and J by 3 bases, leaving 13 bases between them. The CDR3 runs to 14 residues. CDR1 and CDR2 (germline): KGHSH, LQKENI. The DNA of the CDR3 is TGTGCCAGCTCGTTAACAGGGACGACAGATACGCAGTATTTT. Translation: CASSLTGTTDTQYF. The complete variable domain, with remaining parts taken from reference TRBV18 and TRBJ2-3, reads NAGVMQNPRHLVRRRGQEARLRCSPMKGHSHVYWYRQLPEEGLKFMVYLQKENIIDESGMPKERFSAEFPKEGPSILRIQQVVRGDSAAYFCASSLTGTTDTQYFGPGTRLTVL.

The chain employs TRBV18 and TRBJ1-4; TRBD1 is a possible D gene (5 bases). There are 15 residues in the CDR3. V lost 3 bases and J 4 bases, leaving 12 bases between the germline ends. Germline V gene data show CDR1 as KGHSH and CDR2 as LQKENI. Here the CDR3 reads CASSPKQALNEKLFF. As DNA, the CDR3 is TGTGCCAGCTCACCCAAACAGGCGCTTAATGAAAAACTGTTTTTT.

The rearrangement uses TRBV27 and TRBJ2-1; TRBD2 might be the D (5 bases). Trimming stripped 3 bases from V and 4 bases from J, with 7 bases between. CDR1 is MNHEY and CDR2 is SMNVEV in the germline V gene (reference sequence). The CDR3 length is 13 residues. CDR3 sequence (DNA): TGTGCCAGCAGTTTCACTAGGTACAATGAGCAGTTCTTC. Translation gives CASSFTRYNEQFF.

The V call is TRBV6-5, the J call TRBJ2-4, with 10 bases matching TRBD1. The germline CDR1 and CDR2 sequences are MNHEY and SVGAGI. The CDR3 loop spans 15 amino acids. The V and J ends lost 6 bases and 2 bases, in that order; junction bases with no gene match: 4. The CDR3 DNA sequence: TGTGCCAGCAGACTGGACAGGGGGACCAAAAACATTCAGTACTTC. Its protein is CASRLDRGTKNIQYF.

The genes are TRBV7-3 and TRBJ2-3, with 13 bases aligning to TRBD2. The CDR3 has 18 residues. Germline trimming cut 5 bases from V and 0 bases from J; bases unmatched to any gene: 8. Germline V CDR1 and CDR2: SGHTA, FQGTGA. The CDR3 region has the DNA TGTGCCAGCAGCCCGGGACTAGCGGGGCCCCCTAGCACAGATACGCAGTATTTT. Protein: CASSPGLAGPPSTDTQYF.

The chain joins TRBV18 to TRBJ1-5; 8 bases are shared with TRBD1. CDR1 KGHSH and CDR2 LQKENI come from the germline V gene. V was clipped by 6 bases and J by 7 bases; unmatched bases: 8. The CDR3 extends over 14 amino acids. CDR3 amino acids: CASSLQGVTQPQHF. The CDR3 nucleotides are TGTGCCAGCTCCCTACAGGGGGTTACACAGCCCCAGCATTTT.

This chain joins TRBV28 and TRBJ1-2; 9 bases align to TRBD1. J was trimmed by 0 bases and V by 7 bases; bases with no gene match: 3. The CDR3 length is 14 residues. CDR1 is MDHEN and CDR2 is SYDVKM in the germline V gene. The CDR3 region is CASKTGGANYGYTF. The CDR3 nucleotides are TGTGCCAGCAAGACAGGGGGAGCTAACTATGGCTACACCTTC.

CDR3 residues: CASSLRGIQSTDTQYF. CDR3 nucleotides: TGCGCCAGCAGCTTAAGGGGGATCCAAAGCACAGATACGCAGTATTTT. The gene calls are TRBV5-1 and TRBJ2-3; a possible D gene is TRBD1 (6 bases). The CDR3 runs 16 residues. Germline CDR1 reads SGHRS; CDR2 reads YFSETQ. Trimming removed 2 bases from V and 0 bases from J, with 13 bases in between.

CDR3 residues: CATSKSTMAKNIQYF. The DNA for the CDR3 is TGTGCCACCTCAAAGTCTACTATGGCCAAAAACATTCAGTACTTC. This rearrangement joins TRBV24-1 to TRBJ2-4, with D hard to call. This CDR3 is 15 amino acids long. Trimming cost V 9 bases and J 1 base, with 15 bases left between them. From germline, CDR1 is KGHDR and CDR2 SFDVKD.

The chain joins TRBV19 to TRBJ1-1; D ambiguous. Trimming took off 8 bases at V and 3 bases at J, with 16 bases between the two ends. Germline V gene lookup returns CDR1 LNHDA and CDR2 SQIVND (reference sequence). The CDR3 is 14 amino acids. CDR3 bases: TGTGCCAGTGTCTCGGCCCAGGTACACACTGAAGCTTTCTTT. Its translation is CASVSAQVHTEAFF.

This clone was seen only once. V and J are TRBV6-1 and TRBJ1-5, with D unresolved. There are 15 residues in the CDR3. V was trimmed by 0 bases and J by 0 bases, leaving 6 bases between them. The germline V gene encodes CDR1 MNHNS and CDR2 SASEGT. The CDR3 DNA is TGTGCCAGCAGTGAAGCCGGGTATAGCAATCAGCCCCAGCATTTT. This codes for CASSEAGYSNQPQHF.

The table lists this clone with a count of one. Other DNA sequences in the sample encode the same CDR3. V usage is TRBV15 and J usage is TRBJ2-7; 9 bases match TRBD2. The germline V gene encodes CDR1 LNHNV and CDR2 YYDKDF (reference sequence). The V and J ends lost 1 base and 4 bases, in that order; junction bases with no gene match: 2. This CDR3 has 14 amino acids. The DNA for the CDR3 is TGTGCCACCAGCAGAGGTACTAGCGGGTACGAGCAGTACTTC. It specifies CATSRGTSGYEQYF.

The rearrangement links TRBV30 to TRBJ1-2; possibly TRBD1 for D (5 bases). The CDR3 is 12 amino acids. The V end lost 2 bases, the J end lost 7 bases, and 11 bases lay between the germline ends. Germline loops: CDR1 GTSNPN, CDR2 SVGIG (reference sequence). CDR3 protein: CAWSTGAAGYTF. The CDR3 DNA follows: TGTGCCTGGAGTACTGGGGCGGCTGGCTACACCTTC.

The chain joins TRBV19 to TRBJ1-2; D ambiguous. The germline gives CDR1 LNHDA, CDR2 SQIVND (reference sequence). V lost 6 bases, J lost 3 bases, and 11 bases lay in between. The CDR3 has 13 residues. CDR3 residues: CASRPGLYYGYTF. Written as DNA, the CDR3 is TGTGCCAGTAGGCCTGGACTCTACTATGGCTACACCTTC.

The chain couples TRBV6-5 to TRBJ2-2; the D gene is possibly TRBD2 (5 bases). This CDR3 is 15 amino acids long. Germline V gene sequence: CDR1 MNHEY, CDR2 SVGAGI. With 7 bases removed from V and 5 bases from J, the gap between germline ends came to 17 bases. CDR3 coding DNA: TGTGCCAGCATTAACGGGGTGGGGAGTACCGGGGAGCTGTTTTTT. It encodes CASINGVGSTGELFF.

The genes are TRBV6-1 and TRBJ2-2; D not certain. The CDR3 loop spans 12 amino acids. Trimming stripped 4 bases from V and 8 bases from J, with 8 bases between. Germline V gene sequence: CDR1 MNHNS, CDR2 SASEGT. CDR3 bases: TGTGCCAGCAGTGCTGGTCGGGGGGAGCTGTTTTTT. Translated, it gives CASSAGRGELFF.

This clone was recorded once. DNA of the CDR3: TGTGCCAGCTGTAGACAGGGGGCTTTTGGAAACACCATATATTTT. Protein product: CASCRQGAFGNTIYF. The chain couples TRBV5-6 to TRBJ1-3; 10 bases are a match to TRBD1. In germline, CDR1 is SGHDT, CDR2 YYEEEE. CDR3 length equals 15 residues. The V gene end was trimmed by 7 bases and the J gene end by 3 bases; junction bases not matched to a gene: 7.

As DNA, the CDR3 is TGTGCCAGCAGTTTTGCCCAAGTGACTAGCGCCCGCACAGATACGCAGTATTTT. This encodes CASSFAQVTSARTDTQYF. V usage is TRBV2 and J usage is TRBJ2-3, with TRBD2 matching 8 bases. Germline V gene sequence: CDR1 SNHLY, CDR2 FYNNEI. After removal of 5 bases from V and 1 base from J, the junction contained 14 bases not matched to a gene. The CDR3 covers 18 residues.

The rearrangement links TRBV7-2 to TRBJ2-1; TRBD2 matches at 7 bases. Germline V gene sequence: CDR1 SGHTA, CDR2 FQGNSA. There are 15 residues in the CDR3. The trim removed 3 bases at V and 4 bases at J, leaving 6 bases unmatched. The CDR3 DNA follows: TGTGCCAGCAGCTTGCCGCCAGCGGGGTACAATGAGCAGTTCTTC. This translates into CASSLPPAGYNEQFF.

The table lists this clone with a few counts. The genes are TRBV24-1 and TRBJ1-2; 10 positions match TRBD1. The ends lost 10 bases at V and 4 bases at J; junction bases unmatched: 5. Looked up from germline, CDR1 is KGHDR and CDR2 is SFDVKD. The CDR3 totals 13 residues. The CDR3 spells CATSTGGRYGYTF. As DNA, the CDR3 is TGTGCCACTTCGACAGGGGGCCGCTATGGCTACACCTTC.

This rearrangement joins TRBV18 to TRBJ2-5; D might be TRBD2 (5 bases). The CDR3 extends over 14 amino acids. Germline CDR1 is KGHSH and CDR2 is LQKENI. V was cut by 2 bases and J by 4 bases, with 11 bases left in between. CDR3 amino acids: CASSPSGKGETQYF. The CDR3 nucleotides read TGTGCCAGCTCACCATCCGGGAAGGGAGAGACCCAGTACTTC.